These T cell receptor beta chains were read from a single sample in a study of blood T cell repertoires in COVID-19. Clones were sequenced by immunoSEQ multiplex PCR, and TCRdb holds only the in-frame ones, with some missing. The sample carries some 150,000 clones, 80% to 90% recorded once. The sequenced sample consisted of peripheral blood. The source is a woman between 50 and 59 years old with active or convalescent COVID-19. The CDR3 runs from the conserved cysteine through the conserved F or W. D genes are given only for firm matches. Size values are once, few and many counts, or a class for expanded clones, and some rows have none.

j_call d_call v_call clone_size cdr3_nt cdr3_aa
TRBJ2-1 TRBD1 TRBV11-3 . TGTGCCAGCAGCTTGACAGGGGAGTCTTACAATGAGCAGTTCTTC CASSLTGESYNEQFF
TRBJ2-7 TRBD2 TRBV27 few TGTGCCAGCAGTAGGGGGACTAGCGAATTCTCCTACGAGCAGTACTTC CASSRGTSEFSYEQYF
TRBJ2-7 . TRBV5-4 . TGTGCCAGCAGCCCCGGATCCGGGGCCTACGAGCAGTACTTC CASSPGSGAYEQYF
TRBJ2-1 . TRBV11-3 . TGTGCCAGCAGCCCAGGGGTGGGCAATGAGCAGTTCTTC CASSPGVGNEQFF
TRBJ2-6 . TRBV3-1/TRBV3-2 . TGTGCCAGCAGCCCCGGGTATCCCGATGACTCTGGGGCCAACGTCCTGACTTTC CASSPGYPDDSGANVLTF
TRBJ2-3 TRBD2 TRBV2 . TGTGCCAGCAGATCGACTAGCGGGGGGGCCCTCAATACGCAGTATTTT CASRSTSGGALNTQYF
TRBJ1-1 TRBD1 TRBV10-3 once TGTGCCATCAGTGAGAGGACAGGGGGGCCTGAAGCTTTCTTT CAISERTGGPEAFF
TRBJ2-7 TRBD1 TRBV2 . TGTGCCACCATACAGGGGGCATCCTACGAGCAGTACTTC CATIQGASYEQYF
TRBJ2-7 TRBD1 TRBV5-1 . TGCGCCAGCAGCTTGGACCCGGACAGGGTTTTGAGGGAGCAGTACTTC CASSLDPDRVLREQYF
TRBJ2-7 TRBD1 TRBV7-3 once TGTGCCAGCAGCTTATCAGGGGGTGGGTCCTACGAGCAGTACTTC CASSLSGGGSYEQYF
TRBJ1-4 TRBD1 TRBV24-1 . TGTGCCACCAGTGATGGACAGGGGGCTGAAAAACTGTTTTTT CATSDGQGAEKLFF
TRBJ1-6 . TRBV20-1 . TGCAGTGCTAGTCGGGGGCTGGGGGGACTAAGCTCCTATAATTCACCCCTCCACTTT CSASRGLGGLSSYNSPLHF
TRBJ1-1 . TRBV10-3 . TGTGCCATCAGTGAGTCCGGGGGGTCTGAAGCTTTCTTT CAISESGGSEAFF
TRBJ1-1 . TRBV19 . TGTGCCAGTAGTACCTCCTTTTTGGCAGCCGTAGAGGAAACTGAAGCTTTCTTT CASSTSFLAAVEETEAFF
TRBJ1-2 TRBD1 TRBV5-1 . TGCGCCAGCAGCCTGGGGGACAGGGTGGATGGCTACACCTTC CASSLGDRVDGYTF
TRBJ1-1 . TRBV7-9 . TGTGCCAGCAGCTTAATGACAGGCATGAACACTGAAGCTTTCTTT CASSLMTGMNTEAFF
TRBJ1-1 . TRBV27 . TGTGCCAGCAGTTTAACCATAGGAGCGAACACTGAAGCTTTCTTT CASSLTIGANTEAFF
TRBJ1-1 . TRBV7-2 . TGTGCCAGCAGACCTTCCCCCAGGGACACTGAAGCTTTCTTT CASRPSPRDTEAFF
TRBJ1-1 . TRBV9 . TGTGCCAGCAGCGTTCATGCGGGGGTGGCCACTGAAGCTTTCTTT CASSVHAGVATEAFF
TRBJ1-2 . TRBV6-6 . TGTGCCAGCCAATCCCAGCGTAGCGGCTACACCTTC CASQSQRSGYTF
TRBJ2-7 TRBD1 TRBV19 . TGTGCCAGTAGTATAGCGGACAGGGGCTACGAGCAGTACTTC CASSIADRGYEQYF
TRBJ2-3 TRBD1 TRBV5-1 . TGCGCCAGCAGCTTGAACGGCAGGGGGACAGATACGCAGTATTTT CASSLNGRGTDTQYF
TRBJ1-2 . TRBV29-1 . TGCAGCCACAACAGGTTGGGCTATGGCTACACCTTC CSHNRLGYGYTF
TRBJ1-2 TRBD1 TRBV6-5 . TGTGCCAGCAGTTCCCTGACAGGGGATTTCTATGGCTACACCTTC CASSSLTGDFYGYTF
TRBJ1-1 TRBD1 TRBV13 . TGTGCCAGCAGCCCACTAATGGACAGGGCCACTGAAGCTTTCTTT CASSPLMDRATEAFF
TRBJ1-2 TRBD1 TRBV7-2 . TGTGCCAGCAGCTCTCTTAAATTTGGACAGGTACTCTATGGCTACACCTTC CASSSLKFGQVLYGYTF
TRBJ1-2 . TRBV6-5 . TGTGCCAGCAGTTACTACCCACCAGACAGCTATGGCTACACCTTC CASSYYPPDSYGYTF
TRBJ2-7 . TRBV5-4 . TGTGCCAGCAGCTTGACTTCCGTAAGCGAGCAGTACTTC CASSLTSVSEQYF
TRBJ1-1 TRBD1 TRBV7-3 few TGTGCCAGCAGCTTCAGACAGGGGACTGAAGCTTTCTTT CASSFRQGTEAFF
TRBJ2-1 TRBD2 TRBV15 . TGTGCCACCAGCAGCGGGACTAGCGGGATGTCTTGGAATGAGCAGTTCTTC CATSSGTSGMSWNEQFF
TRBJ1-1 . TRBV15 . TGTGCCACCAGCAGAGATTGGCGGGCGGACACTGAAGCTTTCTTT CATSRDWRADTEAFF
TRBJ1-5 . TRBV30 once TGTGCCTGGAGTGTAGGGGATTATAGCAATCAGCCCCAGCATTTT CAWSVGDYSNQPQHF
TRBJ1-1 . TRBV7-3 . TGTGCCAGCAGCTTAGACGGAGTGAACACTGAAGCTTTCTTT CASSLDGVNTEAFF
TRBJ2-2 TRBD2 TRBV4-2 . TGTGCCAGCAGCCGCGGGGACTCATCCCTGGGAGCGGGGGGGGCCGGGGAGCTGTTTTTT CASSRGDSSLGAGGAGELFF
TRBJ2-2 . TRBV29-1 . TGCAGCGTCGAGCGAGGTGGGGAGCTGTTTTTT CSVERGGELFF
TRBJ1-1 TRBD1 TRBV13 . TGTGCCAGCAGCCCCCGGGGAGACAGGGAAACTTTCTTT CASSPRGDRETFF
TRBJ2-1 TRBD1 TRBV24-1 . TGTGCCACCAGTGGTGGGACAGCCTCCTACAATGAGCAGTTCTTC CATSGGTASYNEQFF
TRBJ2-5 . TRBV3-1/TRBV3-2 . TGTGCCAGCTGGAAGACTGAAGAGACCCAGTACTTC CASWKTEETQYF
TRBJ2-1 . TRBV11-2 . TGTGCCAGCAGCTTAGCTCTTAAGAGGAATGAGCAGTTCTTC CASSLALKRNEQFF
TRBJ2-2 . TRBV6-2/TRBV6-3 . TGTGCCAGCAGTCTCCTCCGAGGGGGTATCACCGGGGAGCTGTTTTTT CASSLLRGGITGELFF
TRBJ2-1 . TRBV5-8 medium-sized TGTGCCAGCAGCTTGGCCATCGGGAATGAGCAGTTCTTC CASSLAIGNEQFF
TRBJ2-1 . TRBV7-2 . TGTGCCAGCATCTCCGTCGCAGGGCGCAATGAGCAGTTCTTC CASISVAGRNEQFF
TRBJ2-5 . TRBV6-5 . TGTGCCAGCACCTTAGACAGGACCCAAGAGACCCAGTACTTC CASTLDRTQETQYF
TRBJ1-1 . TRBV28 . TGTGCCAGCAGGGGACATGAAATGAACACTGAAGCTTTCTTT CASRGHEMNTEAFF
TRBJ1-2 . TRBV13 . TGTGCCAGCAGCTTTCTACGGGGGGGCTACACCTTC CASSFLRGGYTF
TRBJ1-3 . TRBV5-1 . TGCGCCAGCAGTTCAAGAGGGGGTTCCTCTGGAAACACCATATATTTT CASSSRGGSSGNTIYF
TRBJ1-5 . TRBV6-5 . TGTGCCAGCGGTAAGAGGCCAGATAGCAATCAGCCCCAGCATTTT CASGKRPDSNQPQHF
TRBJ1-1 . TRBV4-1 . TGCGCCAGCAGCCAAGCGGGGAGAGCGGACACTGAAGCTTTCTTT CASSQAGRADTEAFF
TRBJ1-1 . TRBV9 . TGTGCCAGCAGCGTAGTTGAATCGATAACCGGACGGGGCACTGAAGCTTTCTTT CASSVVESITGRGTEAFF
TRBJ2-5 . TRBV7-9 . TGTGCCAGCAGCTTACAAGTAGAAGAGACCCAGTACTTC CASSLQVEETQYF